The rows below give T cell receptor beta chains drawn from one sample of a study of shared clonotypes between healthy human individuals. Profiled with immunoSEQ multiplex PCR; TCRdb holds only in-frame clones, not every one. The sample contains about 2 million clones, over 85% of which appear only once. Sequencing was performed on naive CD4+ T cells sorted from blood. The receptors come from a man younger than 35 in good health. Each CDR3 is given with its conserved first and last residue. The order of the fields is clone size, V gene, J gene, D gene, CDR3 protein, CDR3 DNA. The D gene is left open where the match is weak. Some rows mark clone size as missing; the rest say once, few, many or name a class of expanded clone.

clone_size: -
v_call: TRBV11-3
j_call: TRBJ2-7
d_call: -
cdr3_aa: CASSPRGTVNHEQYF
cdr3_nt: TGTGCCAGCAGCCCGCGGGGGACAGTGAACCACGAGCAGTACTTC

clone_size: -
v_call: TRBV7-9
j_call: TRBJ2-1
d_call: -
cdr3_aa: CASSSLQTLRPHNEQFF
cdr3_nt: TGTGCCAGCAGCTCTTTACAGACCCTACGACCCCACAATGAGCAGTTCTTC

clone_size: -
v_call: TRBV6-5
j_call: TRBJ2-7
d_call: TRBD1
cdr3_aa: CASSLDRIPSYEQYF
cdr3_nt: TGTGCCAGCAGTTTGGACAGGATCCCCTCCTACGAGCAGTACTTC

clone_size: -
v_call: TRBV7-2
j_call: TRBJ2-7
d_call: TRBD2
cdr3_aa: CASSSLGTSPLLEYF
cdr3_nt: TGTGCCAGCAGCTCACTCGGGACTAGTCCCTTATTGGAGTACTTC

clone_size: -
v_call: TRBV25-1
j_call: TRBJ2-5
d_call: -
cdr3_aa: CASSTRGNQETQYF
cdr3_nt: TGTGCCAGCAGTACAAGGGGTAACCAAGAGACCCAGTACTTC

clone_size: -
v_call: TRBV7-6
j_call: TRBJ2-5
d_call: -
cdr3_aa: CASSRPTRQETQYF
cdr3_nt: TGTGCCAGCAGCCGCCCGACTAGGCAAGAGACCCAGTACTTC

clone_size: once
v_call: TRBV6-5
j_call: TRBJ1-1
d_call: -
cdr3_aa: CASSRGVNTEAFF
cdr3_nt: TGTGCCAGCAGCCGGGGGGTGAACACTGAAGCTTTCTTT

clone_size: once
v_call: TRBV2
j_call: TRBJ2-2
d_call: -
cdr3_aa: CASSGQISGELFF
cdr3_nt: TGTGCCAGCAGTGGACAGATATCCGGGGAGCTGTTTTTT

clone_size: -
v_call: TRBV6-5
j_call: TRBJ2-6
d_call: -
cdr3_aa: CASGGTLGANVLTF
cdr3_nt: TGTGCCAGTGGGGGAACTCTGGGCGCCAACGTCCTGACTTTC

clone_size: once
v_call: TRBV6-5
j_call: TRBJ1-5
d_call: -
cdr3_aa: CASSSPDQPQHF
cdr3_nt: TGTGCCAGCAGTTCCCCGGATCAGCCCCAGCATTTT

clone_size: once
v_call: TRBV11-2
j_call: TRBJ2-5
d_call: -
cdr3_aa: CASSQWSGRETQYF
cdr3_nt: TGTGCCAGCAGCCAGTGGAGTGGCCGGGAGACCCAGTACTTC

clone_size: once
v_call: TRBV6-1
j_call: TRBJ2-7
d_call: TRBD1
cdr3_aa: CASSRTGSTYEQYF
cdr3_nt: TGTGCCAGCAGTAGGACAGGGAGTACCTACGAGCAGTACTTC

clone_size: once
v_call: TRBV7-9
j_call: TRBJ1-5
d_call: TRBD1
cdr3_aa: CASSSGTGGWWDSNQPQHF
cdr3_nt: TGTGCCAGCAGCTCCGGGACAGGGGGCTGGTGGGATAGCAATCAGCCCCAGCATTTT

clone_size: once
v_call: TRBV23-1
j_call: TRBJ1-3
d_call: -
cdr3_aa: CASSHILYGDTIYF
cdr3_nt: TGCGCCAGCAGTCATATACTATATGGAGACACCATATATTTT

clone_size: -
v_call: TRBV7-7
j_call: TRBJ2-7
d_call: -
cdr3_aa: CASSVSRESEQYF
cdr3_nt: TGTGCTAGCAGCGTCTCTAGGGAGAGCGAGCAGTACTTC

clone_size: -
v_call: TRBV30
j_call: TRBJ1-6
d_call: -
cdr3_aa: CAWSVSGNKPLHF
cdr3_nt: TGTGCCTGGAGTGTTTCTGGGAATAAACCCCTCCACTTT

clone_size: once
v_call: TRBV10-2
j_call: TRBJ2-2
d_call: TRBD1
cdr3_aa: CASSFTGGNGELFF
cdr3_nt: TGCGCCAGCAGTTTTACAGGGGGAAACGGGGAGCTGTTTTTT

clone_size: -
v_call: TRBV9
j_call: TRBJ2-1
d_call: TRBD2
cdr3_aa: CASSVVAGLAGNNEQFF
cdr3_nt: TGTGCCAGCAGCGTAGTGGCGGGGCTAGCGGGTAACAATGAGCAGTTCTTC

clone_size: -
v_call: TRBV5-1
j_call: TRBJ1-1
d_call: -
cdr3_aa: CASRWAGDSTEAFF
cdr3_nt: TGCGCCAGCCGGTGGGCAGGGGATTCCACTGAAGCTTTCTTT

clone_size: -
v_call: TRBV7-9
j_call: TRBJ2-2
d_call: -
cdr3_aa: CASSLVDARTGELFF
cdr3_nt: TGTGCCAGCAGCTTAGTGGACGCCCGAACCGGGGAGCTGTTTTTT

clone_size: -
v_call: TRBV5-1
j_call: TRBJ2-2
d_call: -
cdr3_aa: CASSFRYTGELFF
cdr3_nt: TGCGCCAGCAGCTTTCGGTACACCGGGGAGCTGTTTTTT

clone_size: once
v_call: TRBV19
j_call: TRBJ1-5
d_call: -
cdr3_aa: CASSIAGDQPQHF
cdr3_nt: TGTGCCAGTAGTATAGCAGGGGATCAGCCCCAGCATTTT

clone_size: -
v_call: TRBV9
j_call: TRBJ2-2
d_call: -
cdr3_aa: CASSVAHGELFF
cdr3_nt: TGTGCCAGCAGCGTAGCCCACGGGGAGCTGTTTTTT

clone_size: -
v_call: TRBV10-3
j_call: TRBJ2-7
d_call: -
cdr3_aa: CAIRPGVSNYEQYF
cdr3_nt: TGTGCCATCAGGCCCGGGGTTAGCAACTACGAGCAGTACTTC

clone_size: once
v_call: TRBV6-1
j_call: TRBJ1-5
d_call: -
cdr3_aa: CASRESGARDQPQHF
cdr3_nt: TGTGCCAGCAGGGAAAGCGGGGCCAGGGATCAGCCCCAGCATTTT

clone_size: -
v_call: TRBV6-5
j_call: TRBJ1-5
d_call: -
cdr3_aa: CASSAGYTQPQHF
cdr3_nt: TGTGCCAGCAGTGCAGGGTATACTCAGCCCCAGCATTTT

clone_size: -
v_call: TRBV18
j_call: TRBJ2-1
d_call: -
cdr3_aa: CASSSRGQSSSYNEQFF
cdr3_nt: TGTGCCAGCTCATCGCGTGGACAGTCGAGCTCCTACAATGAGCAGTTCTTC